Sequencing of this T cell receptor beta chain was carried out in a study of CD8+CD57+ T cells in acquired aplastic anemia. Background on the study: Sorted CD4+ and CD8+ cell DNA averaged around 3.5 ug.

As regards this clonotype: What it binds is unknown.

Overall study findings and caveats: There were approximately 27 CD8+ CDR3 sequences that occurred in both patients and controls.

Selection for sequencing was limited to patients who had shown CD8+CD57+ cell expansion by flow cytometry. Every one of the patients had aplastic anemia (severe, acquired). There was no therapy given to any patient before the blood sampling took place. Germline CDR1 reads DFQATT; CDR2 reads SNEGSKA (reference sequence). V shed 5 bases and J shed 5 bases, with 9 bases lying between them. This CDR3 contains 11 residues. Genomic DNA templated the TCR beta VDJ and CDR3 profiling. Via MiXCR, TCRdb re-called the reads, giving one row per CDR3 protein. This table holds around 130,000 distinct CDR3 sequences, approximately 61% found once.

The chain joins TRBV20-1 to TRBJ2-5, with D uncertain. The TCR originated in a human donor with aplastic anemia. Sequenced input: sorted CD4+, CD8+, or CD8+CD57+ T cells (not recorded which) from PBMCs. The CDR3 sequence is CSAAPGETQYF. The CDR3 bases are TGCAGTGCTGCCCCCGGGGAGACCCAGTACTTC.